This TCR beta chain was recorded in a study of control samples from healthy donors and cancer patients. The data were produced by immunoSEQ multiplex PCR, yet TCRdb's version contains in-frame clones alone and is incomplete. The table records 120,000 or so clones, over 75% of them present only once. This clone was counted once. What was sequenced was blood. The clonotype originates from a man aged 40-49 years in good health.

The CDR3 region has the DNA TGTGCCAGTAGTCCGGGACAGGGGGTAAAAGGGACCCAGTACTTC. This translates into CASSPGQGVKGTQYF. V usage is TRBV19 and J usage is TRBJ2-5, with 11 bases that match TRBD1. This CDR3 contains 15 residues. V gave up 5 bases and J gave up 7 bases; unmatched junction bases: 9. The germline CDR1 and CDR2 sequences are LNHDA and SQIVND (reference sequence).